These 6 T cell receptor beta chains originate from one sample sequenced in a study of cytomegalovirus exposure and HLA in healthy donors. The PCR had 60 Vbeta and 13 Jbeta primers. Only in-frame clones appear in the TCRdb table, and some are missing; sequencing was by immunoSEQ multiplex PCR. The sample has under 110,000 clones; roughly 75% are singletons. Material for sequencing was PBMCs. These receptors originate from a man in his forties in good health and CMV-seronegative.

The rearrangement joins TRBV4-1 to TRBJ2-7; D may be TRBD1 (6 bases). Trimming removed 3 bases from V and 6 bases from J, with 21 bases in between. The CDR3 sequence is 16 residues long. Germline CDR1 is MGHRA and CDR2 is YSYEKL. CDR3: CASSQPGQPVASEQYF. The CDR3 DNA reads TGCGCCAGCAGCCAGCCCGGACAGCCCGTTGCAAGCGAGCAGTACTTC.

About this clone: Other nucleotide sequences from this sample produce the same CDR3. The chain has TRBV7-9 and TRBJ1-2, with D tentatively TRBD1 (5 bases). The CDR3 is 17 amino acids. V was clipped by 2 bases and J by 2 bases, with 18 bases between them. Germline V CDR1 and CDR2: SEHNR, FQNEAQ (reference sequence). CDR3 bases: TGTGCCAGCAGCTTACTCCCCCAGGGCCCAGGGAACTATGGCTACACCTTC. This translates into CASSLLPQGPGNYGYTF.

The CDR3, as DNA: TGTGCCAGCAGCGTAGGAGGTGATTCTAACTATGGCTACACCTTC. Protein product: CASSVGGDSNYGYTF. The genes are TRBV9 and TRBJ1-2; D gene ambiguous. V lost 0 bases, J lost 0 bases, and 9 bases lay in between. The length of the CDR3 is 15 residues. The germline gives CDR1 SGDLS, CDR2 YYNGEE.

The J gene is TRBJ1-5, the V gene TRBV4-1; the D is unclear. CDR1 MGHRA and CDR2 YSYEKL come from the germline V gene. V lost 1 base, J lost 4 bases, and 14 bases lay in between. CDR3 length equals 16 residues. The CDR3 is CASSQVGGRLNQPQHF. Here the CDR3 DNA reads TGCGCCAGCAGCCAAGTCGGAGGGAGGCTTAATCAGCCCCAGCATTTT.

The rearrangement joins TRBV6-6 to TRBJ2-2; no reliable D call. CDR3 size: 12 residues. The germline CDR1 and CDR2 sequences are MNHNY and SVGAGI (reference sequence). Trimming took 2 bases from V and 6 from J, leaving 4 bases between them. CDR3 nucleotides: TGTGCCAGCAGTTACGGGCCCGGGGAGCTGTTTTTT. This gives the protein CASSYGPGELFF.

V is TRBV5-1 and J is TRBJ2-1, with D hard to call. Germline V lookup: CDR1 SGHRS, CDR2 YFSETQ. Trimming took off 4 bases at V and 0 bases at J, with 20 bases between the two ends. The CDR3 loop spans 18 amino acids. The DNA of the CDR3 is TGCGCCAGCAGCCCGGAGCCACGTTTTACGGGCTCCTACAATGAGCAGTTCTTC. This sequence encodes CASSPEPRFTGSYNEQFF.